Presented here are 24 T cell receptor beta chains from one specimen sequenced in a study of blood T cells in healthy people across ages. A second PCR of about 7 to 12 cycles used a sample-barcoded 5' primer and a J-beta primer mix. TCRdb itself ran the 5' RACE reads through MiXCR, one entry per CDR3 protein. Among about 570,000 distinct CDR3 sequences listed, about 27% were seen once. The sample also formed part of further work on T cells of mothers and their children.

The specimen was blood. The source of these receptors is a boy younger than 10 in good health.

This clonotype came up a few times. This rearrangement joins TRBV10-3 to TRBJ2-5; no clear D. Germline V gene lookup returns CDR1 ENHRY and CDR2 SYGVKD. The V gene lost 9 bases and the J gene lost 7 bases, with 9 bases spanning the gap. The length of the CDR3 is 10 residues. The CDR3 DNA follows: TGTGCCATAGGATGGGGGACCCAGTACTTC. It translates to CAIGWGTQYF.

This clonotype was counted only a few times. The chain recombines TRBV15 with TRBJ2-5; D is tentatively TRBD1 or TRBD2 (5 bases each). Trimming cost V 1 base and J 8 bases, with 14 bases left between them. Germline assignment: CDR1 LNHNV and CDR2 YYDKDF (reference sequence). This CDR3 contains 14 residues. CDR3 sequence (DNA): TGTGCCACCAGCAGAGCCGACGGGGACGGTACCCAGTACTTC. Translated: CATSRADGDGTQYF. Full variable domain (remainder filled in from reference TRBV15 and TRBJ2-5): DAMVIQNPRYQVTQFGKPVTLSCSQTLNHNVMYWYQQKSSQAPKLLFHYYDKDFNNEADTPDNFQSRRPNTSFCFLDIRSPGLGDTAMYLCATSRADGDGTQYFGPGTRLLVL.

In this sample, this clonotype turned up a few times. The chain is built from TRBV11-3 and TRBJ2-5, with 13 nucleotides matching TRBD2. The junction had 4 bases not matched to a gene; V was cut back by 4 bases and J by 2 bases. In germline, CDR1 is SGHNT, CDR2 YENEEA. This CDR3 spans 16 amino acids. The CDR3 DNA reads TGTGCCAGCAGCTCAGGACTAGCGGGGGAACAAGAGACCCAGTACTTC. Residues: CASSSGLAGEQETQYF.

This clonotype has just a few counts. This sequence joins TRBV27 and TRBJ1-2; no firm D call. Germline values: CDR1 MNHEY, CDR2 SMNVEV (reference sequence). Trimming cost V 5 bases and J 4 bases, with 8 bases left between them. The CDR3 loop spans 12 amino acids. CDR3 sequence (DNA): TGTGCCAGCAGTCCCCAGTCCTATGGCTACACCTTC. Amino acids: CASSPQSYGYTF.

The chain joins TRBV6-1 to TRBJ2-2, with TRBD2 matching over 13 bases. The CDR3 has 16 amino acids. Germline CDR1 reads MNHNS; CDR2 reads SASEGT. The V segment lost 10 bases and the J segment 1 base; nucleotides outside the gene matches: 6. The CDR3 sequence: CATRTSGGRNTGELFF. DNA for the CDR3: TGTGCCACCCGGACTAGCGGGGGCCGGAACACCGGGGAGCTGTTTTTT.

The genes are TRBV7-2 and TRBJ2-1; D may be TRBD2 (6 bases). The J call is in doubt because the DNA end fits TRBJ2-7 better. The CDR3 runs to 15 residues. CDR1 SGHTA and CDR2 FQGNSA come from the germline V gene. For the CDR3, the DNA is TGTGCCAGCAGTCGACTATTATCGGGAGCAGGAGAGCAGTACTTC. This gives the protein CASSRLLSGAGEQYF.

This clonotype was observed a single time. The CDR3 DNA is TGTGCCAGCAGCTCCGGACTAGCGGGAGGGCCCCACAATGAGCAGTTCTTC. Translating gives CASSSGLAGGPHNEQFF. J is TRBJ2-1 and V is TRBV7-9, with 15 bases identical to TRBD2. Germline assignment: CDR1 SEHNR and CDR2 FQNEAQ (reference sequence). The V and J ends lost 4 bases and 5 bases, in that order; junction bases with no gene match: 6. The CDR3 consists of 17 residues.

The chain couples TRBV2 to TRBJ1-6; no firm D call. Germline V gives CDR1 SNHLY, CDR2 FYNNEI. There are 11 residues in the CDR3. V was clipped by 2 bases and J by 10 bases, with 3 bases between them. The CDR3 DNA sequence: TGTGCCAGCAGTGAAAGATCACCCCTCCACTTT. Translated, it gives CASSERSPLHF.

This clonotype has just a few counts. The chain's CDR3 is CASSPGQGAHQYF. In DNA form, the CDR3 reads TGTGCCAGCTCTCCTGGACAGGGGGCGCATCAGTACTTC. The chain employs TRBV18 and TRBJ2-1, with 11 bases that match TRBD1. The J call is uncertain, as TRBJ2-4 better fits the DNA end. CDR1 is KGHSH and CDR2 is LQKENI in the germline V gene. The CDR3 consists of 13 residues.

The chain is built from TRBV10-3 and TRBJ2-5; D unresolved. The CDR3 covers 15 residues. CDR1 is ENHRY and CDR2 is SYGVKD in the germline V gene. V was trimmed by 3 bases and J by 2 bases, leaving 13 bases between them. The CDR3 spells CAISDTTPSQETQYF. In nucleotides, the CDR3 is TGTGCCATCAGTGATACAACTCCCTCTCAAGAGACCCAGTACTTC.

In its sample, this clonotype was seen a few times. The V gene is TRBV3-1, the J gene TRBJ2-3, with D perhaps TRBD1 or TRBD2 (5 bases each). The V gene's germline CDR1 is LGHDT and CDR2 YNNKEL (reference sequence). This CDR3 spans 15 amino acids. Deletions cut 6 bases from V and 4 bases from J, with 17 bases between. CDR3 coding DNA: TGTGCCAGCAGTTACGGGATCGTGGGGCCAGATACGCAGTATTTT. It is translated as CASSYGIVGPDTQYF.

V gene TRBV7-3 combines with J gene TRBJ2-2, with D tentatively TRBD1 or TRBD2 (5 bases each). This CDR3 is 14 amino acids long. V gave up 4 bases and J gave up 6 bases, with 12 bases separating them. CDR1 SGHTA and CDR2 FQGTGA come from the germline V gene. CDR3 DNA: TGTGCCAGCAGCTCGGGACCGCAGGCCGGGGAGCTGTTTTTT. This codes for CASSSGPQAGELFF.

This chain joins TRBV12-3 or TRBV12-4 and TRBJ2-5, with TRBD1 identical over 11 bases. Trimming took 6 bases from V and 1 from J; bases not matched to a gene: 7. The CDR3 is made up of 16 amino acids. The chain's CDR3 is CASSRDRGGGQETQYF. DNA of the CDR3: TGTGCCAGCAGCCGGGACAGGGGGGGAGGCCAAGAGACCCAGTACTTC.

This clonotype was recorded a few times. The CDR3 DNA is TGCAGTGCAAGAATAGGGGTAGAGACCCAGTACTTC. Its translation is CSARIGVETQYF. The chain links TRBV20-1 to TRBJ2-5, with D possibly matching TRBD1 (5 bases). The CDR3 has 12 amino acids. Germline CDR1 reads DFQATT; CDR2 reads SNEGSKA (reference sequence). Trimming took off 6 bases at V and 4 bases at J, with 12 bases between the two ends.

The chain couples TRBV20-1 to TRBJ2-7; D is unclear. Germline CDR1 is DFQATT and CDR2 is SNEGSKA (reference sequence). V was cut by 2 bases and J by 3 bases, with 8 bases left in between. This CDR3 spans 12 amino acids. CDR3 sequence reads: CSARPANYEQYF. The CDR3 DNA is TGCAGTGCTAGACCCGCGAACTACGAGCAGTACTTC.

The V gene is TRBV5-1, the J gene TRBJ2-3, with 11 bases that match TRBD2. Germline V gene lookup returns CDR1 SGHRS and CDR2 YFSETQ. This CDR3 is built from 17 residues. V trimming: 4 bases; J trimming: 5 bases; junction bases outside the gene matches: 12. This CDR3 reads CASSKPLLAGVGDTQYF. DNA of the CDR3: TGCGCCAGCAGCAAACCCCTACTAGCGGGAGTAGGAGATACGCAGTATTTT.

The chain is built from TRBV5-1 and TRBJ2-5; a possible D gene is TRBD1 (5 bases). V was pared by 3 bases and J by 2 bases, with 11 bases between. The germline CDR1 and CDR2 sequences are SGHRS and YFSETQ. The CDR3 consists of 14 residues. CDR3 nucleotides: TGCGCCAGCAGCTCCCTCTCAGGGCAAGAGACCCAGTACTTC. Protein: CASSSLSGQETQYF.

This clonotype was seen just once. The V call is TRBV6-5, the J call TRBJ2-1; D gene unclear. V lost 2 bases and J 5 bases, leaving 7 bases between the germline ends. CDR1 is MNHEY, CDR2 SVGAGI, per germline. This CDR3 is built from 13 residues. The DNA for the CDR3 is TGTGCCAGCAGTTACGGCAGCAACAATGAGCAGTTCTTC. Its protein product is CASSYGSNNEQFF.

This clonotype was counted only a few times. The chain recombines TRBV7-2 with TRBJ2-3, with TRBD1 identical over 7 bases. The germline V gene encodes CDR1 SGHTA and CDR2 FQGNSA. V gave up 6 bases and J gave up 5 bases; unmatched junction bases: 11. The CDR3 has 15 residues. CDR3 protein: CASSQGTASRDTQYF. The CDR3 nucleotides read TGTGCCAGCAGTCAAGGGACAGCCAGTCGAGATACGCAGTATTTT. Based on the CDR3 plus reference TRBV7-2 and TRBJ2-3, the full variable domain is GAGVSQSPSNKVTEKGKDVELRCDPISGHTALYWYRQSLGQGLEFLIYFQGNSAPDKSGLPSDRFSAERTGGSVSTLTIQRTQQEDSAVYLCASSQGTASRDTQYFGPGTRLTVL.

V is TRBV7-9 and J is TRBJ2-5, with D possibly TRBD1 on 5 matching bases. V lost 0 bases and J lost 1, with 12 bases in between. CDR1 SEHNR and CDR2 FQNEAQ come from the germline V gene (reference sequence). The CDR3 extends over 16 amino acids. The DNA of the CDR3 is TGTGCCAGCAGCTTAGCGAGGCAGGGCCCCCAAGAGACCCAGTACTTC. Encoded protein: CASSLARQGPQETQYF.

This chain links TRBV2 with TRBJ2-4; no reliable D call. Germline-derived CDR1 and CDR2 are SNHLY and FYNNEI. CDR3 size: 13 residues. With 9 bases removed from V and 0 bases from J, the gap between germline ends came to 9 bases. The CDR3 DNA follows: TGTGCCAGTCAACAGCTAGCCAAAAACATTCAGTACTTC. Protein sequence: CASQQLAKNIQYF.

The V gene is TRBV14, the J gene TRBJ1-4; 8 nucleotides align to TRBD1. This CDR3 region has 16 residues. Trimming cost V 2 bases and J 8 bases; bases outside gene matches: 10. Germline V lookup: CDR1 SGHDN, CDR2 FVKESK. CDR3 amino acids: CASSQSQTGEEEKLFF. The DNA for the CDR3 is TGTGCCAGCAGCCAATCACAGACAGGGGAGGAAGAAAAACTGTTTTTT.

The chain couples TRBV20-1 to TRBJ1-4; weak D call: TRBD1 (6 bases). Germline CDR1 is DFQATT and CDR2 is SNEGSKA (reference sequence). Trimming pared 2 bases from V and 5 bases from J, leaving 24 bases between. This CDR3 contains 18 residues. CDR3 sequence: CSARRVRGSGQLNEKLFF. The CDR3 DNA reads TGCAGTGCTAGACGGGTCCGCGGTTCAGGACAGTTAAATGAAAAACTGTTTTTT.

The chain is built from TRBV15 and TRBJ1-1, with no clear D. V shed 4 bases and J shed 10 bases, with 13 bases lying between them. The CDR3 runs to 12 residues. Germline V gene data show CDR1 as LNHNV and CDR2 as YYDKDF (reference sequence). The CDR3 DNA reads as TGTGCCACCAGCAACTCGCTCCCTGGAGCTTTCTTT. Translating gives CATSNSLPGAFF.